One T cell receptor (beta chain) is described in this entry. CDR3 length: 16 residues. From germline, CDR1 is SGHRS and CDR2 YFSETQ. The V gene end was trimmed by 5 bases and the J gene end by 6 bases; junction bases not matched to a gene: 13. This specimen comes from a study of blood T cell repertoires in COVID-19. Turning to the study itself: Collection of acute and convalescent COVID-19 samples took place in the United States, Italy and Spain. The cDNA or gDNA used as material had been derived from T cells, B-cell-depleted T cells, or PBMCs.

In the authors' workflow: The authors estimated nucleated cell counts from reference gene primer amplification. Using immunoSEQ multiplex PCR, the repertoire was profiled, and TCRdb retains in-frame clones only, with some absent. Clone size and V and J calls were adopted from that table, with D and trimming inferred from the DNA. Among around 94,000 clones, 75% to 90% were seen once, and the ten largest hold 1.7%. The TCR comes from a man older than 75 with acute or convalescent COVID-19. This chain connects TRBV5-1 to TRBJ2-1; 8 nucleotides agree with TRBD1. The sequencing input was peripheral blood. CDR3 in amino acids: CASSPLGGQGSNEQFF. The CDR3 region has the DNA TGCGCCAGCAGTCCGCTAGGAGGACAGGGCTCCAATGAGCAGTTCTTC.